This T cell receptor beta chain was obtained from a study of response to subunit inactivated influenza vaccine. Points from the study as a whole: Authors suggested each seasonal flu vaccination may recruit only limited numbers of new T cells.

TCRdb redid the calling of the RT-PCR reads with MiXCR, one entry per CDR3 protein. The sample comprises around 170,000 distinct CDR3 sequences, around 10% of which are singletons, and about a third rests with the top ten. With regard to this clonotype: Antigen specificity is unknown.

From germline, CDR1 is SGHVS and CDR2 FQNEAQ. Trimming shortened V by 5 bases and J by 2 bases, and 13 bases separated the two germline ends. This CDR3 region has 14 residues. This receptor was identified in a man aged 50-75 years who received an inactivated influenza vaccine. The chain couples TRBV7-8 to TRBJ2-7; D tentatively reads TRBD1 or TRBD2 (5 bases each). The source material was CD8+ T cells sorted from PBMCs, sampled 23 to 25 months after vaccination. The CDR3 sequence: CASSEGDPTYEQYF. The CDR3 nucleotides are TGTGCCAGCAGCGAAGGGGACCCAACCTACGAGCAGTACTTC.